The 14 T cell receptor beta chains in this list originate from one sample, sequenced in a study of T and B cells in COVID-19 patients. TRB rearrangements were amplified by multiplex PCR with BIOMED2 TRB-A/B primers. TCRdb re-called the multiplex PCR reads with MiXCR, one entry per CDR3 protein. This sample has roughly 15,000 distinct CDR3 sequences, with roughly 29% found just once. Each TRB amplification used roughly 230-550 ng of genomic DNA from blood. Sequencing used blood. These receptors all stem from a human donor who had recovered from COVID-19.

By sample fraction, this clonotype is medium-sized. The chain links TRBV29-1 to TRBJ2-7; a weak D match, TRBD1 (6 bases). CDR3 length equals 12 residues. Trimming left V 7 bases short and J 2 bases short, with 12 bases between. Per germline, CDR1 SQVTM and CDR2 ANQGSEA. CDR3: CSAWTDTYEQYF. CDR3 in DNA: TGCAGCGCCTGGACAGACACCTACGAGCAGTACTTC.

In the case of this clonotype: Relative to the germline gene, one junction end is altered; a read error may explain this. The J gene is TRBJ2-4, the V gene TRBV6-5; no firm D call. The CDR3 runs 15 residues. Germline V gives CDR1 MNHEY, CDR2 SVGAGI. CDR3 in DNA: TGTGCCAGCAGCCCGGACCGGGTTAGCAAAAACATTCAGTGCTTC. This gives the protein CASSPDRVSKNIQCF.

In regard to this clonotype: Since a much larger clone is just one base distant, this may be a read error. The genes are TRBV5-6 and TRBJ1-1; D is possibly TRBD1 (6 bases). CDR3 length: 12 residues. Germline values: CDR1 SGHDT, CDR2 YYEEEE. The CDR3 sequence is CASSPGEAEVFF. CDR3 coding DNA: TGTGCCAGCAGCCCAGGGGAGGCTGAAGTTTTCTTT.

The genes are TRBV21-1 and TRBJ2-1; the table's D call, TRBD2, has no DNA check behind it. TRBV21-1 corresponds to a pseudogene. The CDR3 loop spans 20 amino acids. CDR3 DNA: TGTGCCAGCAGTGGTTGTCCTAGCGGGACGAATCCTTACTCCTACAATGAGCAGTTCTTC. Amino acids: CASSGCPSGTNPYSYNEQFF.

For the CDR3, the DNA is TGTGCCAGCAGTTACCTACGGGGGACCTACAATGAGCAGTTCTTC. Its protein product is CASSYLRGTYNEQFF. The rearrangement links TRBV6-5 to TRBJ2-1, with a weak D call TRBD2 (6 bases). Trimming took off 2 bases at V and 2 bases at J, with 10 bases between the two ends. This CDR3 is built from 15 residues. CDR1 is MNHEY, CDR2 SVGAGI, per germline.

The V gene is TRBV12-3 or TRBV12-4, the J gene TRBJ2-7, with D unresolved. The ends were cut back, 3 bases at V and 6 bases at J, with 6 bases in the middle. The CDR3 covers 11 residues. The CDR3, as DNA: TGTGCCAGCAGTTTTAGGACCGAGCAGTACTTC. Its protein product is CASSFRTEQYF.

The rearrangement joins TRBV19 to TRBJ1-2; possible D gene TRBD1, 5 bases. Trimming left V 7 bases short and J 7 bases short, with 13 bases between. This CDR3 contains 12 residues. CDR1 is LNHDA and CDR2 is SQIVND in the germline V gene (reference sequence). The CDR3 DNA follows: TGTGCCAGTACCCCGGGTGGGGGTGGCTACACCTTC. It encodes CASTPGGGGYTF.

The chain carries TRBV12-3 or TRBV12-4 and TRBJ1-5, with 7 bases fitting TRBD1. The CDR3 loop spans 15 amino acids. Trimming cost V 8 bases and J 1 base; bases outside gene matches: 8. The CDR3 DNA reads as TGTGCCAGCGGAGGGGGCAGATTAAGCAATCAGCCCCAGCATTTT. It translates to CASGGGRLSNQPQHF.

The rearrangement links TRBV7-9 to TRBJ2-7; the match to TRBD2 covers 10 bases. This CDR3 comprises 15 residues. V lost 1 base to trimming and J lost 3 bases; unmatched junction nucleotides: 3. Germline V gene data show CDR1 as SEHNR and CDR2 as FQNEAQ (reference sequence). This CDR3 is CASSLDLAGVYEQYF. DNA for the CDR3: TGTGCCAGCAGCTTAGACCTAGCGGGAGTCTACGAGCAGTACTTC.

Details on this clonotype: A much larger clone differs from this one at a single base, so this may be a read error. CDR3: CANSSQVGRGEKLFF. The DNA for the CDR3 is TGTGCCAACAGTTCACAGGTTGGGAGGGGTGAAAAACTGTTTTTT. The rearrangement joins TRBV12-3 or TRBV12-4 to TRBJ1-4, with a possible D match to TRBD1 (5 bases). The CDR3 covers 15 residues.

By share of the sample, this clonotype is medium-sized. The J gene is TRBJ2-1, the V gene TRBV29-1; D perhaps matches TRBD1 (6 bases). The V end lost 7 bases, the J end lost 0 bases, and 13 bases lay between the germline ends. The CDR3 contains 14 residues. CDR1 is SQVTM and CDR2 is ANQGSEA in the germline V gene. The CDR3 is CSGQVGNSYNEQFF. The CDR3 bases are TGCAGCGGACAGGTAGGAAACTCCTACAATGAGCAGTTCTTC.

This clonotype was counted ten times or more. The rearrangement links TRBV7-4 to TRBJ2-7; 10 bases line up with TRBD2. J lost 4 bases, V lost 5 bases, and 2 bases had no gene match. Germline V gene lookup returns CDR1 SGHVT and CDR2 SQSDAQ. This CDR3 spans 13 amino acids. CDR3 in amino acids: CASSRAGGYEQYF. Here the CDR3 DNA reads TGTGCCAGCAGCCGAGCGGGAGGGTACGAGCAGTACTTC.

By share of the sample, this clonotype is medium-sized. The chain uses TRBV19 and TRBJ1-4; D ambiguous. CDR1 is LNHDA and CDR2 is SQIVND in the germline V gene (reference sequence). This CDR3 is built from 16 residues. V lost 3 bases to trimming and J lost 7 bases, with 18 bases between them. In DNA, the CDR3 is TGTGCCAGTAGTATGTCTACCCCGGGAGGGCGTGAAAAACTGTTTTTT. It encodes CASSMSTPGGREKLFF.

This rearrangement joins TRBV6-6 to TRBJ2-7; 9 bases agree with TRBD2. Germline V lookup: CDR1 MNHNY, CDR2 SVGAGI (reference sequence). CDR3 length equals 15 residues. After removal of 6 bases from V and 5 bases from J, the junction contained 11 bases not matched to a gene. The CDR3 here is CASRWASGARNEQYF. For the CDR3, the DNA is TGTGCCAGCAGGTGGGCTAGCGGGGCCCGGAACGAGCAGTACTTC.